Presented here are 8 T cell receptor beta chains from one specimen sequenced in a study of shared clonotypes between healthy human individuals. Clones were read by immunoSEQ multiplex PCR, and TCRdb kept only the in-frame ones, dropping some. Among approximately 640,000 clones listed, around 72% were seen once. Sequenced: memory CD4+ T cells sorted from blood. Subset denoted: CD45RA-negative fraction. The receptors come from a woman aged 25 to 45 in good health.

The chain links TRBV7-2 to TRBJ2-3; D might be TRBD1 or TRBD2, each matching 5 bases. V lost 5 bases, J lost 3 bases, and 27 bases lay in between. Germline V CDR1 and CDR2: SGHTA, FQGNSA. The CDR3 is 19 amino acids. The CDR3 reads CASSPGAWFAQTGTDTQYF. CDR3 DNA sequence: TGTGCCAGCAGCCCCGGGGCTTGGTTCGCTCAAACCGGGACAGATACGCAGTATTTT.

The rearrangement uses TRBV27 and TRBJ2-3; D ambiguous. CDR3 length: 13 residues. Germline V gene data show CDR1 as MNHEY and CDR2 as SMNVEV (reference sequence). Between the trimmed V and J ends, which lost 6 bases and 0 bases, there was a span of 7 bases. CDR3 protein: CASRDGSTDTQYF. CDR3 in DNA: TGTGCCAGCAGAGACGGTAGCACAGATACGCAGTATTTT.

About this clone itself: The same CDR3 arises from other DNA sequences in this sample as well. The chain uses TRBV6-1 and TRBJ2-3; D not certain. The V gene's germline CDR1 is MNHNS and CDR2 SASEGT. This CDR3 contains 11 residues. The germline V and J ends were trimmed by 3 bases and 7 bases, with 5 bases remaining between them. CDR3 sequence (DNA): TGTGCCAGCAGTGAGGGGTATACGCAGTATTTT. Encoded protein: CASSEGYTQYF.

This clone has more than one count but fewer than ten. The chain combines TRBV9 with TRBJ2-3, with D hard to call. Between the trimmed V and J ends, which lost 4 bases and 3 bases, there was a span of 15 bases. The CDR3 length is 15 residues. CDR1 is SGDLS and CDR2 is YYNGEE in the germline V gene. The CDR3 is CASSRLLLGTDTQYF. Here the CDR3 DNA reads TGTGCCAGCAGCCGACTCTTACTTGGTACAGATACGCAGTATTTT.

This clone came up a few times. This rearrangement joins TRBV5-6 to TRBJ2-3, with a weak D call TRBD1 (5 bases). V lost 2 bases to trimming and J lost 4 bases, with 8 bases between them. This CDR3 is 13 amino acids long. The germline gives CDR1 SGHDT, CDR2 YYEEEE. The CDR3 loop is CASSFRQSDTQYF. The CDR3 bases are TGTGCCAGCAGCTTTCGACAGTCAGATACGCAGTATTTT.

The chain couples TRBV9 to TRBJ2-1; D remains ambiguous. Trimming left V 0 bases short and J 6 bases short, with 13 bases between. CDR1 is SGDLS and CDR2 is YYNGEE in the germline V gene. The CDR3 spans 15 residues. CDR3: CASSVGGLPFNEQFF. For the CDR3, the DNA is TGTGCCAGCAGCGTAGGGGGATTACCTTTCAATGAGCAGTTCTTC.

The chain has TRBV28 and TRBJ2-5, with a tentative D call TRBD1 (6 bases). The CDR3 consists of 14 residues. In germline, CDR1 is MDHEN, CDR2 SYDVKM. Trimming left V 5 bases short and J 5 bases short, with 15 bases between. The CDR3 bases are TGTGCCAGCAGTCAAAACAGGGTCTGGGAGACCCAGTACTTC. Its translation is CASSQNRVWETQYF.

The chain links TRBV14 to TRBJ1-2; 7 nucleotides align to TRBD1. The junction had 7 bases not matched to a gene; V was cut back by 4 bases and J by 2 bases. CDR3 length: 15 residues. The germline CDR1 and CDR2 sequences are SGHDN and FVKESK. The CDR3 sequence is CASSLEPQGNYGYTF. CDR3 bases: TGTGCCAGCAGCCTCGAACCACAGGGGAACTATGGCTACACCTTC.